The source of this TCR beta chain is a study of TIL therapy for anti-PD-1-resistant metastatic lung cancer. Study in general: Median tumor PD-L1 proportion score was roughly 5.4%.

The time point is: pre-treatment sample, taken before nivolumab and TIL therapy. Patients were adults with stage 4 NSCLC. Germline lookup yields CDR1 GTSNPN and CDR2 SVGIG (reference sequence). This CDR3 comprises 14 residues. V lost 2 bases, J lost 5 bases, and 12 bases lay in between. The immunoSEQ assay was v3. The assay was immunoSEQ multiplex PCR, and TCRdb's table has in-frame clones only and misses some. The table records about 60,000 clones, approximately 69% of them present only once. This clone was counted only a few times. What it binds is unknown. Study-level points and caveats: Patients were highly selected, enriched for treatment-naive, never-smoker and oncogene-addicted cases.

This chain links TRBV30 with TRBJ2-2, with D perhaps assigned TRBD1 or TRBD2 (5 bases each). Sequencing was performed on blood, taken at baseline. The sequence derives from a person between 25 and 79 years old with non-small cell lung cancer. The CDR3 DNA is TGTGCCTGGAGTTGGGGCCGAGGGACCGGGGAGCTGTTTTTT. Translated, it gives CAWSWGRGTGELFF.